What follows are 2 T cell receptor beta chains derived from one specimen sequenced in a study of T-cell reconstitution after alpha-beta-depleted transplantation in children. Researchers prepared the TCRbeta library using unique molecular identifiers, the study reports. Each CDR3 protein is one row after TCRdb ran MiXCR on the PCR reads. The sample has hundreds of thousands of distinct CDR3 sequences; around 20% are singletons. The source material was PBMCs from the stem cell graft donor, sampled from the stem cell graft. Receptor source: a human donor who donated a stem cell graft to a child with acute lymphoblastic leukemia.

There are a few counts of this clonotype. This chain uses TRBV29-1 with TRBJ2-2, with unresolved D. Germline CDR1 SQVTM, CDR2 ANQGSEA. V lost 4 bases to trimming and J lost 2 bases, with 8 bases between them. This CDR3 has 13 residues. The CDR3 nucleotides read TGCAGCGTTGTTCTACTTAACACCGGGGAGCTGTTTTTT. Amino acids: CSVVLLNTGELFF.

A word on this clonotype: At one end, the junction sequence differs from germline, possibly due to a read error. This CDR3 reads CACSLSYEQYF. As DNA, the CDR3 is TGTGCCTGCAGCTTATCCTACGAGCAGTACTTC. This chain links TRBV7-9 with TRBJ2-7, with D uncertain. The CDR3 contains 11 residues. In germline, CDR1 is SEHNR, CDR2 FQNEAQ (reference sequence).